The present entry profiles one T cell receptor (beta chain) with its context. The CDR3 is 14 residues long. Between the trimmed V and J ends, which lost 0 bases and 4 bases, there was a span of 10 bases. Germline V CDR1 and CDR2: SGDLS, YYNGEE. Sequencing was performed with immunoSEQ multiplex PCR; in TCRdb, only in-frame clones are kept and a portion is missing. The profile shows some 80,000 clones, roughly 95% of them singletons. The data were obtained in a study of T cell changes during pregnancy in multiple sclerosis. The gene calls are TRBV9 and TRBJ1-1; no definite D call. This sequence originates from a female donor with multiple sclerosis, enrolled in a pregnancy study. Sequencing was performed on peripheral blood, taken in the second trimester of pregnancy. CDR3 DNA: TGTGCCAGCAGCGTAGGCCCAGAGGTCACTGAAGCTTTCTTT. This gives the protein CASSVGPEVTEAFF.